These 10 T cell receptor beta chains share one sample of origin, sequenced in a study of CD8+CD57+ T cells in acquired aplastic anemia. Whoever was chosen for sequencing had shown CD8+CD57+ cell expansion by flow cytometry. Profiles of TCR beta VDJ and CDR3 were generated from a genomic DNA template. TCRdb independently ran MiXCR on the reads; one entry per CDR3 protein. The profile shows 400,000 to 600,000 distinct CDR3 sequences, around a third of them singletons. The sample consisted of sorted CD4+, CD8+, or CD8+CD57+ T cells (not recorded which) from PBMCs. Source of these receptors: a human donor with aplastic anemia.

This clonotype occurred many times. V and J are TRBV20-1 and TRBJ2-5, with a weak D call TRBD2 (6 bases). The germline V gene encodes CDR1 DFQATT and CDR2 SNEGSKA (reference sequence). The CDR3 contains 11 residues. CDR3 nucleotide sequence: TGCACTGGGGTTGGGGGGGAGACCCAGTACTTC. Its protein is CTGVGGETQYF.

A few counts support this clonotype. The chain links TRBV9 to TRBJ2-3; TRBD1 matches at 7 bases. CDR3 length equals 14 residues. With 2 bases clipped from V and 3 bases from J, the junction kept 3 bases outside the gene matches. Germline lookup yields CDR1 SGDLS and CDR2 YYNGEE. The DNA of the CDR3 is TGTGCCAGCAGCGTCACAGGGGAAACAGATACGCAGTATTTT. Translation: CASSVTGETDTQYF.

The gene calls are TRBV10-1 and TRBJ2-7, with 10 bases lining up with TRBD1. Trimming removed 3 bases from V and 3 bases from J; junction bases left unmatched: 5. CDR1 WNHNN and CDR2 SYGVQD come from the germline V gene (reference sequence). The CDR3 is made up of 15 amino acids. The CDR3 sequence is CASSDPGTGVYEQYF. The CDR3 nucleotides read TGCGCCAGCAGTGACCCCGGGACAGGGGTCTACGAGCAGTACTTC.

The J gene is TRBJ1-5, the V gene TRBV19; possible D gene TRBD1, 6 bases. CDR3 length: 17 amino acids. The ends were cut back, 5 bases at V and 0 bases at J, with 17 bases in the middle. The V gene's germline CDR1 is LNHDA and CDR2 SQIVND (reference sequence). CDR3 nucleotide sequence: TGTGCCAGTAGTGGGGGCGCAGGGTCGTATAGCAATCAGCCCCAGCATTTT. Translated, it gives CASSGGAGSYSNQPQHF.

This clonotype was recorded at least ten times. The rearrangement links TRBV7-2 to TRBJ1-3, with 7 bases fitting TRBD1. The CDR3 loop spans 15 amino acids. The J segment lost 3 bases and the V segment lost 5 bases, leaving 7 bases of the junction unmatched. Germline CDR1 reads SGHTA; CDR2 reads FQGNSA. CDR3 in DNA: TGTGCCAGCAGCAATAACCCAGGGGGTGGAAACACCATATATTTT. Translating gives CASSNNPGGGNTIYF. Variable domain in full (rest from reference TRBV7-2 and TRBJ1-3): GAGVSQSPSNKVTEKGKDVELRCDPISGHTALYWYRQSLGQGLEFLIYFQGNSAPDKSGLPSDRFSAERTGGSVSTLTIQRTQQEDSAVYLCASSNNPGGGNTIYFGEGSWLTVV.

This clonotype was counted between two and nine times. The chain couples TRBV7-9 to TRBJ2-2, with D possibly matching TRBD1 (6 bases). The length of the CDR3 is 14 residues. Germline assignment: CDR1 SEHNR and CDR2 FQNEAQ (reference sequence). Trimming took 0 bases from V and 5 from J, leaving 7 bases between them. The CDR3 nucleotides are TGTGCCAGCAGCTTAGCACAGGGAACCGGGGAGCTGTTTTTT. It specifies CASSLAQGTGELFF. Using reference TRBV7-9 and TRBJ2-2 for the parts outside the CDR3, the full variable domain is DTGVSQNPRHKITKRGQNVTFRCDPISEHNRLYWYRQTLGQGPEFLTYFQNEAQLEKSRLLSDRFSAERPKGSFSTLEIQRTEQGDSAMYLCASSLAQGTGELFFGEGSRLTVL.

This clonotype was observed at least ten times. This chain connects TRBV24-1 to TRBJ1-1; D is uncertain. V was trimmed by 0 bases and J by 8 bases, leaving 6 bases between them. The CDR3 is 12 amino acids. The germline CDR1 and CDR2 sequences are KGHDR and SFDVKD. The CDR3 sequence: CATSDLTKEAFF. CDR3 in DNA: TGTGCCACCAGTGATTTGACAAAAGAAGCTTTCTTT.

The sample holds many counts of this clonotype. CDR3 sequence (DNA): TGCAGCGTTGATCGGGGGCGCGGAGAGACCCAGTACTTC. This encodes CSVDRGRGETQYF. The chain combines TRBV29-1 with TRBJ2-5; D tentatively fits TRBD1 or TRBD2 (6 bases each). There are 13 residues in the CDR3. Germline V gene data show CDR1 as SQVTM and CDR2 as ANQGSEA. Trimming left V 3 bases short and J 4 bases short, with 12 bases between.

This clonotype was detected many times. This sequence joins TRBV4-1 and TRBJ2-7; D call uncertain. The germline CDR1 and CDR2 sequences are MGHRA and YSYEKL. This CDR3 is 17 amino acids long. The V and J ends lost 1 base and 4 bases respectively, with 20 bases between them. CDR3 sequence reads: CASSQGSRSLSSYEQYF. In DNA, the CDR3 is TGCGCCAGCAGCCAAGGTAGCCGGTCGCTCTCTTCATACGAGCAGTACTTC.

This clonotype was recorded once. The chain joins TRBV19 to TRBJ2-4, with TRBD2 matching over 7 bases. The CDR3 has 16 amino acids. Losses at the gene ends were 1 base for V and 6 bases for J; bases not matched to a gene: 9. Germline V gives CDR1 LNHDA, CDR2 SQIVND (reference sequence). CDR3 amino acids: CASSIVRVTSTNIQYF. In nucleotides, the CDR3 is TGTGCCAGTAGTATAGTCCGTGTGACTAGCACAAACATTCAGTACTTC.